Below, 19 T cell receptor beta chains from the same sample are listed, as sequenced in a study of blood T cell repertoires in COVID-19 (dated by TCRdb to the early 2020s). The library was built by means of the immunoSEQ multiplex PCR assay. The table comes from immuneACCESS by way of TCRdb, which keeps in-frame sequences with V and J called. Part of the clones is missing from these tables; in studies checked, under half for an unresolved V gene and the rest for unknown reasons. The sample data list about 170,000 clones, and around 90% of these were observed just once. Of the sample, less than 3% is held by the ten largest clones. Sequences were obtained from peripheral blood. Source of these receptors: a woman over 75 with COVID-19, enrolled during active disease.

V gene TRBV7-9 combines with J gene TRBJ1-6, with 7 bases matching TRBD1. In germline, CDR1 is SEHNR, CDR2 FQNEAQ (reference sequence). The CDR3 loop spans 15 amino acids. Unmatched junction bases numbered 4, after V lost 1 base and J lost 7 bases. In nucleotides, the CDR3 is TGTGCCAGCAGCTTAGGTGGGACAGTAAATTCACCCCTCCACTTT. It codes for CASSLGGTVNSPLHF.

The J gene is TRBJ1-2, the V gene TRBV5-5, with 7 bases that match TRBD1. The CDR3 is made up of 14 amino acids. CDR1 SGHKS and CDR2 YYEKEE come from the germline V gene (reference sequence). V shed 4 bases, J shed 3 bases, and the junction held 6 bases outside the gene matches. Written as DNA, the CDR3 is TGTGCCAGCAGCAAAGACAGGGTATACTATGGCTACACCTTC. Its translation is CASSKDRVYYGYTF.

CDR3 DNA sequence: TGTGCCAGCAGCTTGGACCAGGATTCACCCCTCCACTTT. This translates into CASSLDQDSPLHF. The chain combines TRBV5-4 with TRBJ1-6; the D is unclear. CDR1 is SGHNT and CDR2 is YYREEE in the germline V gene (reference sequence). Trimming removed 0 bases from V and 8 bases from J, with 6 bases in between. The CDR3 covers 13 residues.

This clone was counted a single time. The chain carries TRBV28 and TRBJ2-6, with 8 bases identical to TRBD2. Trimming cost V 8 bases and J 0 bases; bases outside gene matches: 12. CDR3 size: 18 residues. Germline lookup yields CDR1 MDHEN and CDR2 SYDVKM. CDR3 DNA sequence: TGTGCCAGCCAATGGGCGGCTAGCGGGCTCTCTGGGGCCAACGTCCTGACTTTC. Its translation: CASQWAASGLSGANVLTF.

This clone has just a few counts. The chain couples TRBV3-1 (or the pseudogene TRBV3-2) to TRBJ1-2; D uncertain. Germline loops: CDR1 LGHDT, CDR2 YNNKEL (reference sequence). The CDR3 covers 14 residues. V lost 0 bases to trimming and J lost 7 bases, with 12 bases between them. CDR3 bases: TGTGCCAGCAGCCAAGATCTGGCGGCGGGTGGCTACACCTTC. Its protein product is CASSQDLAAGGYTF.

V usage is TRBV19 and J usage is TRBJ2-3, with 9 bases matching TRBD1. Trimming cost V 5 bases and J 5 bases; bases outside gene matches: 8. CDR1 is LNHDA, CDR2 SQIVND, per germline (reference sequence). The CDR3 spans 15 residues. CDR3 nucleotides: TGTGCCAGTAGTGACCCCGGGACAGGGAAAGATACGCAGTATTTT. This encodes CASSDPGTGKDTQYF.

The J gene is TRBJ2-7, the V gene TRBV15; 7 bases map to TRBD1. CDR3 length: 14 amino acids. Germline CDR1 is LNHNV and CDR2 is YYDKDF (reference sequence). V dropped 3 bases and J dropped 1; count of bases not matched to a gene: 3. The CDR3 sequence: CATSSRDRSYEQYF. The CDR3 region has the DNA TGTGCCACCAGCAGCCGGGACAGATCCTACGAGCAGTACTTC.

V gene TRBV27 combines with J gene TRBJ2-6; no clear D gene. CDR3 length equals 15 residues. Germline values: CDR1 MNHEY, CDR2 SMNVEV (reference sequence). Trimming cost V 2 bases and J 0 bases, with 5 bases left between them. CDR3 in amino acids: CASSLKPSGANVLTF. CDR3 nucleotides: TGTGCCAGCAGTTTAAAGCCCTCTGGGGCCAACGTCCTGACTTTC.

The chain employs TRBV12-3 or TRBV12-4 and TRBJ2-1, with D possibly being TRBD2 (6 bases). CDR3 size: 11 residues. V gave up 5 bases and J gave up 10 bases, with 9 bases separating them. The CDR3 is CASSDLAEQFF. The CDR3 region has the DNA TGTGCCAGCAGTGACCTAGCGGAGCAGTTCTTC.

The chain joins TRBV5-1 to TRBJ1-1; 9 nucleotides match TRBD1. Unmatched junction bases numbered 3, after V lost 4 bases and J lost 5 bases. The CDR3 loop spans 13 amino acids. CDR1 and CDR2 from the germline V gene are SGHRS and YFSETQ. CDR3 sequence reads: CASSPDRGTEAFF. CDR3 bases: TGCGCCAGCAGCCCAGACAGGGGGACTGAAGCTTTCTTT.

CDR3 in amino acids: CASNGQSSYEQYF. Here the CDR3 DNA reads TGTGCCAGCAACGGACAGAGCTCCTACGAGCAGTACTTC. The chain employs TRBV2 and TRBJ2-7; perhaps TRBD1 as D (6 bases). Trimming removed 7 bases at V and 0 bases at J, with 10 bases between. Germline V gene lookup returns CDR1 SNHLY and CDR2 FYNNEI. The CDR3 covers 13 residues. Full variable domain (missing parts from reference TRBV2 and TRBJ2-7): EPEVTQTPSHQVTQMGQEVILRCVPISNHLYFYWYRQILGQKVEFLVSFYNNEISEKSEIFDDQFSVERPDGSNFTLKIRSTKLEDSAMYFCASNGQSSYEQYFGPGTRLTVT.

The chain has TRBV27 and TRBJ2-7; 8 nucleotides align to TRBD1. Per the germline V gene, CDR1 is MNHEY and CDR2 is SMNVEV (reference sequence). The CDR3 loop spans 12 amino acids. V lost 10 bases and J lost 7; bases outside the gene matches: 9. The CDR3 sequence: CATKDRAREQYF. The CDR3 nucleotides read TGTGCCACCAAGGACAGGGCTCGGGAGCAGTACTTC.

This clone has more than one count but fewer than ten. This sequence joins TRBV6-1 and TRBJ1-5, with D possibly being TRBD1 (5 bases). Germline-derived CDR1 and CDR2 are MNHNS and SASEGT. This CDR3 comprises 12 residues. Trimming shortened V by 1 base and J by 15 bases, and 13 bases separated the two germline ends. CDR3 bases: TGTGCCAGCAGTGAAGAAAGGGGTTCAGGGCATTTT. It encodes CASSEERGSGHF.

The chain links TRBV10-2 to TRBJ1-5, with 10 bases that match TRBD1. The CDR3 is 16 amino acids. J gave up 6 bases and V 4 bases, and 9 bases lay outside the gene matches. CDR1 is WSHSY and CDR2 is SAAADI in the germline V gene. This CDR3 is CASSARQGAAGQPQHF. The CDR3 DNA follows: TGCGCCAGCAGTGCCCGACAGGGGGCGGCTGGTCAGCCCCAGCATTTT.

The chain's CDR3 is CASSPADRAMNTEAFF. CDR3 nucleotide sequence: TGCGCCAGCAGCCCGGCGGACAGGGCGATGAACACTGAAGCTTTCTTT. The rearrangement uses TRBV5-1 and TRBJ1-1, with 8 bases matching TRBD1. The CDR3 totals 16 residues. In germline, CDR1 is SGHRS, CDR2 YFSETQ. V trimming: 4 bases; J trimming: 0 bases; junction bases outside the gene matches: 8.

The genes are TRBV21-1 and TRBJ1-2; the D call of TRBD1 is as the table states it, not checked on the DNA. TRBV21-1 is termed a pseudogene. This CDR3 has 15 residues. CDR3 nucleotides: TGTGCCAGCAGCAAAGTACCGGCCAGGGGGTATGGCTACACCTTC. Protein product: CASSKVPARGYGYTF.

A single count supports this clone. The rearrangement uses TRBV6-6 and TRBJ2-7; D might be TRBD1 (5 bases). The CDR3 is 13 amino acids. V lost 4 bases to trimming and J lost 3 bases, with 10 bases between them. Germline CDR1 reads MNHNY; CDR2 reads SVGAGI (reference sequence). This CDR3 reads CASSFQGIYEQYF. Written as DNA, the CDR3 is TGTGCCAGCAGTTTCCAGGGAATCTACGAGCAGTACTTC.

The CDR3 region is CASRQDRGRYGYTF. CDR3 sequence (DNA): TGTGCCAGTAGACAAGACAGGGGGCGTTATGGCTACACCTTC. This rearrangement joins TRBV19 to TRBJ1-2; 10 bases map to TRBD1. Germline loops: CDR1 LNHDA, CDR2 SQIVND (reference sequence). The CDR3 loop spans 14 amino acids. With V trimmed by 6 bases and J by 5 bases, 6 bases remained unmatched.

The chain employs TRBV6-2 or TRBV6-3 and TRBJ1-5; D not resolved. Deletions cut 0 bases from V and 2 bases from J, with 11 bases between. Germline assignment: CDR1 MNHEY and CDR2 SVGEGT. The CDR3 totals 16 residues. CDR3 bases: TGTGCCAGCAGTTACTCGACGGGGTTCCGCAATCAGCCCCAGCATTTT. Its protein is CASSYSTGFRNQPQHF.